This paragraph reports one T cell receptor beta chain. Sequence at one end of the junction differs from germline and may be a read error. MiXCR, run by TCRdb on the 5' RACE reads, gives a single entry per CDR3 protein. The table shows 500,000 or so distinct CDR3 sequences, with about 20% occurring only once. From germline, CDR1 is SGHDT and CDR2 YYEEEE. The CDR3 length is 15 residues. These data come from a study of identical twins. This sample also appeared in a second study, on T cells expressing NK-cell markers.

The rearrangement joins TRBV5-6 to TRBJ2-3, with D unclear. This TCR was recovered from a woman younger than 30 in good health. The sample consisted of CD4+ T cells sorted from blood. The CDR3 loop is CAISPGPLGTDTQYF. The DNA of the CDR3 is TGTGCCATCAGCCCCGGACCCCTGGGCACAGATACGCAGTATTTT.